The T cell receptor (beta chain) under discussion was sequenced for a study of blood T cells in healthy people across ages. Study results and limitations: Long-lived donors carried more naive CD4+ cells and greater diversity than aged donors. A strong correlation was seen between TCR beta diversity and naive T cell percentage.

Trimming cost V 3 bases and J 10 bases, with 10 bases left between them. CDR1 and CDR2 from the germline V gene are MDHEN and SYDVKM. The CDR3 runs 12 residues. Concerning this clonotype: Its antigen is unidentified.

PCR was performed a second time for about 6 to 12 cycles using a sample-barcoded 5' primer and a J-beta primer mix. A template-switch adaptor that had 12 random nucleotides put a tag on each cDNA molecule. TCRdb re-derived calls from the 5' RACE reads in MiXCR, one entry per CDR3 protein. The sample lists fewer than 950,000 distinct CDR3 sequences, about 53% occurring once. Material: blood. The chain couples TRBV28 to TRBJ2-1, with D uncertain. This sequence was found in a man aged 80 or over in good health. The CDR3 region is CASSLIQVEQFF. The CDR3 bases are TGTGCCAGCAGTTTGATCCAAGTGGAGCAGTTCTTC.